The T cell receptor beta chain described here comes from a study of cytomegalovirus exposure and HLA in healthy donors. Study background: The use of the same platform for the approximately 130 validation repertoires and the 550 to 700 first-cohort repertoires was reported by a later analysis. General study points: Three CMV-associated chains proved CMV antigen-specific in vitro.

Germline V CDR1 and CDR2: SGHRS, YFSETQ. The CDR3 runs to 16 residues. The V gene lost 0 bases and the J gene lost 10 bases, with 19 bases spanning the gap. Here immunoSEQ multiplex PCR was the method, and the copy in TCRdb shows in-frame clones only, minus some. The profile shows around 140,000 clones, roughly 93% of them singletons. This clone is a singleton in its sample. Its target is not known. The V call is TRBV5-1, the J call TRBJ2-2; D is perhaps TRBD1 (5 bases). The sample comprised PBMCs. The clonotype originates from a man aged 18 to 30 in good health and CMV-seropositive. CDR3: CASSLAKGAMDTELFF. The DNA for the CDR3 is TGCGCCAGCAGCTTGGCCAAAGGGGCCATGGATACGGAGCTGTTTTTT.